A single sample is the source of the 3 T cell receptor beta chains below, sequenced in a study of cytotoxic CD8 clonotypes in ibrutinib-treated CLL. Clones were read by immunoSEQ multiplex PCR, and TCRdb kept only the in-frame ones, dropping some. The sample lists 110,000 or so clones, roughly 57% occurring once. This material consisted of PBMCs, taken after 24 months of ibrutinib treatment. The receptors come from a human donor with chronic lymphocytic leukemia.

This clone appeared a few times. Other DNA sequences from this sample encode an identical CDR3 as well. The genes are TRBV30 and TRBJ1-2; D gene ambiguous. The CDR3 length is 11 residues. Germline CDR1 and CDR2: GTSNPN and SVGIG (reference sequence). Trimming pared 2 bases from V and 4 bases from J, leaving 5 bases between. The CDR3 loop is CAWSPGYGYTF. In DNA form, the CDR3 reads TGTGCCTGGAGTCCCGGCTATGGCTACACCTTC. Full variable domain (missing parts from reference TRBV30 and TRBJ1-2): SQTIHQWPATLVQPVGSPLSLECTVEGTSNPNLYWYRQAAGRGLQLLFYSVGIGQISSEVPQNLSASRPQDRQFILSSKKLLLSDSGFYLCAWSPGYGYTFGSGTRLTVV.

The chain recombines TRBV12-5 with TRBJ2-5; 8 bases match TRBD1. This CDR3 is 16 amino acids long. The J segment lost 5 bases and the V segment lost 4 bases, leaving 12 bases of the junction unmatched. Germline V lookup: CDR1 LGHNT, CDR2 FRNRAP. The CDR3 sequence: CASGSRAPGGGETQYF. For the CDR3, the DNA is TGTGCTAGTGGTTCCCGGGCCCCAGGGGGCGGTGAGACCCAGTACTTC.

The rearrangement links TRBV11-1 to TRBJ2-3; tentatively, D is TRBD2 (5 bases). The CDR3 has 16 residues. CDR1 and CDR2 (germline): SGHAT, FQDESV (reference sequence). Trimming took 5 bases from V and 2 from J, leaving 17 bases between them. CDR3 in DNA: TGTGCCAGCAGCCGTGGTGGTAGCGACTACACAGATACGCAGTATTTT. Translated: CASSRGGSDYTDTQYF.